This T cell receptor beta chain was recovered during a study of T cell responses to AZD1222 COVID-19 vaccine. This clone was detected a few times. Germline CDR1 is SNHLY and CDR2 is FYNNEI. The V gene lost 7 bases and the J gene lost 3 bases, with 10 bases spanning the gap. The CDR3 sequence is 13 residues long. Profiling relied on immunoSEQ multiplex PCR, and the TCRdb table lists in-frame clones only, not all of them. The sample shows 150,000 to 200,000 clones, 90% of them seen only once. The sequences come from peripheral blood, collected 28 days after the second AZD1222 dose. This chain links TRBV2 with TRBJ2-1; D call uncertain. The receptor was derived from an adult who received the AZD1222 COVID-19 vaccine. The CDR3, as DNA: TGTGCCAGCATAAGAGATTACTACAATGAGCAGTTCTTC. Translation: CASIRDYYNEQFF.